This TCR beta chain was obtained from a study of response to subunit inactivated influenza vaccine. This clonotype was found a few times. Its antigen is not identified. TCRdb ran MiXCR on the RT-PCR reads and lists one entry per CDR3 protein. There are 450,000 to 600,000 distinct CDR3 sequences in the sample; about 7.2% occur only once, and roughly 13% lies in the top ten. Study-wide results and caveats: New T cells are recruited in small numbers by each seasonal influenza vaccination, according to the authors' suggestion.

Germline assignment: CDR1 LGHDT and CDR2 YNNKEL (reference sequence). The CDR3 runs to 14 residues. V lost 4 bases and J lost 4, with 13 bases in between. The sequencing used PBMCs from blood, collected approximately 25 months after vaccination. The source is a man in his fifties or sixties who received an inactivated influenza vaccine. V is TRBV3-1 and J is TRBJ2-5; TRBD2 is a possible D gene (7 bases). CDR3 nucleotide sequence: TGTGCCAGCAGCCTCACCGGGGGGCCAGAGACCCAGTACTTC. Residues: CASSLTGGPETQYF.